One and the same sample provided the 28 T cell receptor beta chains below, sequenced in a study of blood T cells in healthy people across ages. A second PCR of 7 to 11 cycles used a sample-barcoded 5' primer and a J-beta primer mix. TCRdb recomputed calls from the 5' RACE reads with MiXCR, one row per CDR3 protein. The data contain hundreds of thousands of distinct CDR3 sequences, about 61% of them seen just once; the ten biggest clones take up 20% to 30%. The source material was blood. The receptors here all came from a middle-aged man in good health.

The CDR3 nucleotides are TGCAGCGTTCAAGGGACACCCCTTTCCAACACCGGGGAGCTGTTTTTT. It specifies CSVQGTPLSNTGELFF. This chain links TRBV29-1 with TRBJ2-2, with D maybe TRBD1 (6 bases). Germline lookup yields CDR1 SQVTM and CDR2 ANQGSEA. V was clipped by 5 bases and J by 2 bases, with 18 bases between them. The CDR3 has 16 residues.

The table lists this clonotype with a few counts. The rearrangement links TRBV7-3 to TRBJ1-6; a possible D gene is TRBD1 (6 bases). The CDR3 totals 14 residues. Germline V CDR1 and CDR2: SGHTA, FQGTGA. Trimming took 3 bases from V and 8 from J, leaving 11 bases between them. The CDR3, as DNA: TGTGCCAGCAGCTTCACAGGGTCAGATTCACCCCTCCACTTT. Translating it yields CASSFTGSDSPLHF.

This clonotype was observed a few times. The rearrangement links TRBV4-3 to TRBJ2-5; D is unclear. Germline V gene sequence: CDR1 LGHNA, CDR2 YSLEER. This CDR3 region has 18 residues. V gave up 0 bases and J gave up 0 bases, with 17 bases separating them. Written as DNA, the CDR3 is TGCGCCAGCAGCCAAGATCTAATATCGAGGCAGGACCAAGAGACCCAGTACTTC. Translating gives CASSQDLISRQDQETQYF.

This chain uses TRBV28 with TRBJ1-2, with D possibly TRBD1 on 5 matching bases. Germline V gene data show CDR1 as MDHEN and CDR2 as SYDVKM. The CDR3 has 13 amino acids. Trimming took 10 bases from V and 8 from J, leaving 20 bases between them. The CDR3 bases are TGTGCCACCATAACGCCGAGCAGGGTGGGCTACACCTTC. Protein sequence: CATITPSRVGYTF.

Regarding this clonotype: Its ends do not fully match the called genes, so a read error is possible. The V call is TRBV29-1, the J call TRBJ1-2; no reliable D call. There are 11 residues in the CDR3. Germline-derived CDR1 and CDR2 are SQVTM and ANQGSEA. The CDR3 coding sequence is TGCAGCGTTGATCTAGGGTACGGCTACATCTTC. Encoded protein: CSVDLGYGYIF.

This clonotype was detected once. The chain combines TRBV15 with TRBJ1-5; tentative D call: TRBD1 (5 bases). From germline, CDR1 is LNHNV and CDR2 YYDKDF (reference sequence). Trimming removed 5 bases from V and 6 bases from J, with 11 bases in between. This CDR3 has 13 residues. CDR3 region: CATSGRDGQPQHF. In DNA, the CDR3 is TGTGCCACCAGCGGCAGGGACGGTCAGCCCCAGCATTTT.

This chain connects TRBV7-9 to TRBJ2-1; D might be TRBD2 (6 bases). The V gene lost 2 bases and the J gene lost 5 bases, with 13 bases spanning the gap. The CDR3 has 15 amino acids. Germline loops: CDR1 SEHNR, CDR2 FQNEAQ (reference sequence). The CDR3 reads CASSLFKRGDNEQFF. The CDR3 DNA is TGTGCCAGCAGCTTATTCAAGCGCGGGGACAATGAGCAGTTCTTC.

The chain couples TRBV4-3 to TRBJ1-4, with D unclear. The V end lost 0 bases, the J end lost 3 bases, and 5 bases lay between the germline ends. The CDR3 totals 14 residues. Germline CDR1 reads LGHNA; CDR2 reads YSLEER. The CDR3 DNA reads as TGCGCCAGCAGCCAAGATGGCCCTAATGAAAAACTGTTTTTT. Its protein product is CASSQDGPNEKLFF.

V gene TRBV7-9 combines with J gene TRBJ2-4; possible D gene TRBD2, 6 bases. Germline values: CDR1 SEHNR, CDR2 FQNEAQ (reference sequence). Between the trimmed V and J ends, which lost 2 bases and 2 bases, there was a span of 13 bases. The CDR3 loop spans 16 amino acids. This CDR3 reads CASSLSRGRTKNIQYF. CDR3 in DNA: TGTGCCAGCAGCTTATCTCGGGGGAGGACCAAAAACATTCAGTACTTC.

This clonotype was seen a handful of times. The CDR3 sequence: CASSITGSKNIQYF. The CDR3 nucleotides read TGTGCCAGCAGTATTACAGGGTCCAAAAACATTCAGTACTTC. This chain links TRBV28 with TRBJ2-4; a possible D gene is TRBD1 (6 bases). This CDR3 comprises 14 residues. V lost 5 bases and J lost 2, with 10 bases in between. Per germline, CDR1 MDHEN and CDR2 SYDVKM.

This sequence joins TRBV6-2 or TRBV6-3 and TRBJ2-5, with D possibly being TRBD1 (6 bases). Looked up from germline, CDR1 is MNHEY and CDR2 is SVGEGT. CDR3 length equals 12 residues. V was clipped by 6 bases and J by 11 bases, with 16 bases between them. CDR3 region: CASRQGSNEQYF. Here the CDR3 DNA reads TGTGCCAGCAGACAGGGAAGCAATGAGCAGTACTTC.

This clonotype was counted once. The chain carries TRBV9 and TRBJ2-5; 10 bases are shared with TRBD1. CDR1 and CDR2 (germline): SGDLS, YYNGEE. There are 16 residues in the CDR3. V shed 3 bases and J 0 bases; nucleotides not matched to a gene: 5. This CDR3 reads CASSEGTGANQETQYF. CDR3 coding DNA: TGTGCCAGCAGCGAGGGGACAGGGGCAAACCAAGAGACCCAGTACTTC.

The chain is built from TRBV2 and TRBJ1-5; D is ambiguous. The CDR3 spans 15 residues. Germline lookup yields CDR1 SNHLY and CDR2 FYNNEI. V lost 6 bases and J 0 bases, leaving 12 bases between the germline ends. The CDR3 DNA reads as TGTGCCAGCAGAAGAGGGCAGACTAGCAATCAGCCCCAGCATTTT. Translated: CASRRGQTSNQPQHF.

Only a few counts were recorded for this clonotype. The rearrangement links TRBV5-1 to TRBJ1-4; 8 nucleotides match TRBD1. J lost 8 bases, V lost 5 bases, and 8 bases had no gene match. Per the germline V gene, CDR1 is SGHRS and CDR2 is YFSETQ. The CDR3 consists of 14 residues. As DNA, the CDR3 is TGCGCCAGCAGAAGAGTGACAGGGGAAGAAAAACTGTTTTTT. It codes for CASRRVTGEEKLFF.

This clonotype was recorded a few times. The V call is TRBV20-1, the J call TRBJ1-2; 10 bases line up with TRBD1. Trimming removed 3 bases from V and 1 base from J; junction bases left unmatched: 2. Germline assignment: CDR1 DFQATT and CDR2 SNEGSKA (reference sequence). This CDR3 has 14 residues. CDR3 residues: CSARGTGDNYGYTF. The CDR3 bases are TGCAGTGCTAGGGGGACAGGGGATAACTATGGCTACACCTTC.

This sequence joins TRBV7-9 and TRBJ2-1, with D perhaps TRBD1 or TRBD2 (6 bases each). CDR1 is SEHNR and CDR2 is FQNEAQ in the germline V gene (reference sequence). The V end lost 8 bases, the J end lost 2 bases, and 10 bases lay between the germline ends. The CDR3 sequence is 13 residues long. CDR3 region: CASGGGPYNEQFF. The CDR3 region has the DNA TGTGCCAGCGGAGGGGGGCCCTACAATGAGCAGTTCTTC. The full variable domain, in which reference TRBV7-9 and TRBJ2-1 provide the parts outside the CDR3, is DTGVSQNPRHKITKRGQNVTFRCDPISEHNRLYWYRQTLGQGPEFLTYFQNEAQLEKSRLLSDRFSAERPKGSFSTLEIQRTEQGDSAMYLCASGGGPYNEQFFGPGTRLTVL.

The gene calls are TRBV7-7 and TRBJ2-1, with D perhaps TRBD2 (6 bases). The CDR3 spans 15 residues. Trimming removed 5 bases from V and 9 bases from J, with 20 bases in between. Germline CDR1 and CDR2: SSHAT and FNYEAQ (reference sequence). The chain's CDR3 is CASSETSYGSSEQFF. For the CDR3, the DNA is TGTGCCAGCAGCGAAACTAGCTATGGGTCGAGTGAGCAGTTCTTC.

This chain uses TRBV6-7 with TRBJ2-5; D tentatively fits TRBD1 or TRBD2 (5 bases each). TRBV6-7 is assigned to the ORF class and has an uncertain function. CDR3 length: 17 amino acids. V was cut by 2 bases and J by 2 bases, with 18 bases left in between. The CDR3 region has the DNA TGTGCCAGCAGTTACCCGGTTGATGGGACCGCTCAAGAGACCCAGTACTTC. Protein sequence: CASSYPVDGTAQETQYF.

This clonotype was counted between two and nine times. CDR3 nucleotide sequence: TGCAGTGCGGCACCACTCACACCCCGTGAGACCACAGATACGCAGTATTTT. Its protein product is CSAAPLTPRETTDTQYF. V and J are TRBV20-1 and TRBJ2-3; D gene unclear. This CDR3 spans 17 amino acids. The V end was cut by 6 bases, the J end by 2 bases, with 24 bases between. Germline V gives CDR1 DFQATT, CDR2 SNEGSKA (reference sequence).

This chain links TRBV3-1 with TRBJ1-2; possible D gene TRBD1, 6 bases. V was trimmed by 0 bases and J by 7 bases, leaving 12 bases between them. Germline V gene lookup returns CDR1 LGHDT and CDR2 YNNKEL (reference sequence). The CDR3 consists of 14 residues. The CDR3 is CASSQDRVRGGYTF. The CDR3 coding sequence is TGTGCCAGCAGCCAAGATCGGGTCAGGGGTGGCTACACCTTC.

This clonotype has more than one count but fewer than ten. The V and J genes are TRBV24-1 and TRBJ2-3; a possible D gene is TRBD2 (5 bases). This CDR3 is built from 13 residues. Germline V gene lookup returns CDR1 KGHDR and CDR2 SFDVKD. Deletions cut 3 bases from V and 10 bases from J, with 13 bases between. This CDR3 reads CATSDRGVGPQYF. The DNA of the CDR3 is TGTGCCACCAGTGATCGGGGAGTTGGACCGCAGTATTTT.

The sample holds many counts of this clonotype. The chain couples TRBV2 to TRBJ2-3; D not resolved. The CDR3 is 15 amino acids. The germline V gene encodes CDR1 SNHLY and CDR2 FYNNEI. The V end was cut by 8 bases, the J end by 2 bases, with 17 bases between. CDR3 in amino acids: CASQPGPSTTDTQYF. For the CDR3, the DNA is TGTGCCAGCCAACCGGGCCCCAGTACCACAGATACGCAGTATTTT.

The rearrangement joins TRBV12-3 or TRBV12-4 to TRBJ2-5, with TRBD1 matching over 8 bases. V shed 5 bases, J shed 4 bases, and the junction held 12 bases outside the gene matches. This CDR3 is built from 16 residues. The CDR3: CASSPGQGRFGETQYF. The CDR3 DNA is TGTGCCAGCAGTCCCGGACAGGGACGATTCGGAGAGACCCAGTACTTC.

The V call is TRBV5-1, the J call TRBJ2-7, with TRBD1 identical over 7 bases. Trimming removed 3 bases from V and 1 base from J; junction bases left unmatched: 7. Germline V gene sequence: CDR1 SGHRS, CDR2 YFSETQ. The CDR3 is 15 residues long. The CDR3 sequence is CASSWGTDQSYEQYF. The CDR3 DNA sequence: TGCGCCAGCAGCTGGGGGACAGATCAGTCCTACGAGCAGTACTTC. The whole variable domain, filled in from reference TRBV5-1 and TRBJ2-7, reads KAGVTQTPRYLIKTRGQQVTLSCSPISGHRSVSWYQQTPGQGLQFLFEYFSETQRNKGNFPGRFSGRQFSNSRSEMNVSTLELGDSALYLCASSWGTDQSYEQYFGPGTRLTVT.

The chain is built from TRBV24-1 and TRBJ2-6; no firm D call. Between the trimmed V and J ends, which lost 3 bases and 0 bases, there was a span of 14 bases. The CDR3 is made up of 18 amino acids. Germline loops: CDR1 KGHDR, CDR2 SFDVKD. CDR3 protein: CATSDPRSVNSGANVLTF. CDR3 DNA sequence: TGTGCCACCAGTGATCCCAGGTCGGTAAACTCTGGGGCCAACGTCCTGACTTTC.

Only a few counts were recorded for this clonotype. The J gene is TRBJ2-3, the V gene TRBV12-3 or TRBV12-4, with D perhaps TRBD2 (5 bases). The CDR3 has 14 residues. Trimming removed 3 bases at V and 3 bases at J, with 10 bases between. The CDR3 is CASSFGDPTDTQYF. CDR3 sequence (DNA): TGTGCCAGCAGTTTCGGGGATCCTACAGATACGCAGTATTTT.

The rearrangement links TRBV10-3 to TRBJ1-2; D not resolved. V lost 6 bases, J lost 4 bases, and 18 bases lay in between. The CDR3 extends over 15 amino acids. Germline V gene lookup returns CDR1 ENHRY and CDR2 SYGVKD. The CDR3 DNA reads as TGTGCCATCAGGACCGCGTCGGGCAGGTCCTATGGCTACACCTTC. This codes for CAIRTASGRSYGYTF.

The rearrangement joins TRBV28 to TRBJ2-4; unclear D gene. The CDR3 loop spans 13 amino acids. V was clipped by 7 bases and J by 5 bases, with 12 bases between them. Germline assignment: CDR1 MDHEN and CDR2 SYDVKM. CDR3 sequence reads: CASISRIENIQYF. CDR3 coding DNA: TGTGCCAGCATTAGCCGGATCGAAAACATTCAGTACTTC.